Sequencing of this T cell receptor beta chain was carried out in a study of radiotherapy plus CTLA-4 blockade in lung cancer. In the study overall: Objective responses were observed in 15% to 20% of patients, and disease control was achieved by 30% to 35%. Study-level points and caveats: Blood saw expansion of tumor-derived TCR clones after radiotherapy plus ipilimumab. Early blood T cell clone changes and increased post-radiation serum interferon-beta were reportedly the strongest response predictors.

Those patients who had chemo-refractory metastatic non-small-cell lung cancer were given focal radiation along with CTLA-4 blockade through ipilimumab. In germline, CDR1 is SGHVS, CDR2 FQNEAQ. CDR3 length equals 17 residues. With V trimmed by 1 base and J by 15 bases, 16 bases remained unmatched. This table comes from immunoSEQ multiplex PCR, and its TCRdb copy is limited to in-frame clones, with some not included. The sample has tens of thousands of clones; roughly 78% are singletons. With respect to this clone: Its antigen is undetermined.

The receptor was isolated from a human donor with non-small cell lung cancer who had a complete response to radiotherapy plus ipilimumab. Sample: peripheral blood, taken from a patient treated with radiotherapy plus ipilimumab. V gene TRBV7-8 combines with J gene TRBJ2-1, with 12 positions matching TRBD2. CDR3 amino acids: CASSLEEGGTSGHLGFF. As DNA, the CDR3 is TGTGCCAGCAGCTTAGAAGAGGGAGGGACTAGCGGGCATTTGGGGTTCTTC.